The entry that follows covers one T cell receptor beta chain sequence. The sample originates from a study of T-cell reconstitution after alpha-beta-depleted transplantation in children. The library targeted TCRbeta and was prepared with unique molecular identifiers. From the PCR reads, TCRdb called clonotypes with MiXCR, one entry per CDR3 protein. The table lists 500,000 or so distinct CDR3 sequences, approximately 32% of them singletons. Sequencing used PBMCs from the stem cell graft donor, obtained from the stem cell graft. The origin of this receptor is a human donor who donated a stem cell graft to a child with aplastic anemia.

The CDR3: CASSQEKRTNTEAFF. The CDR3 DNA sequence: TGCGCCAGCAGCCAAGAGAAGAGGACGAACACTGAAGCTTTCTTT. V gene TRBV4-1 combines with J gene TRBJ1-1; D call uncertain. Trimming stripped 0 bases from V and 1 base from J, with 9 bases between. The germline V gene has CDR1 MGHRA and CDR2 YSYEKL. The CDR3 has 15 residues.